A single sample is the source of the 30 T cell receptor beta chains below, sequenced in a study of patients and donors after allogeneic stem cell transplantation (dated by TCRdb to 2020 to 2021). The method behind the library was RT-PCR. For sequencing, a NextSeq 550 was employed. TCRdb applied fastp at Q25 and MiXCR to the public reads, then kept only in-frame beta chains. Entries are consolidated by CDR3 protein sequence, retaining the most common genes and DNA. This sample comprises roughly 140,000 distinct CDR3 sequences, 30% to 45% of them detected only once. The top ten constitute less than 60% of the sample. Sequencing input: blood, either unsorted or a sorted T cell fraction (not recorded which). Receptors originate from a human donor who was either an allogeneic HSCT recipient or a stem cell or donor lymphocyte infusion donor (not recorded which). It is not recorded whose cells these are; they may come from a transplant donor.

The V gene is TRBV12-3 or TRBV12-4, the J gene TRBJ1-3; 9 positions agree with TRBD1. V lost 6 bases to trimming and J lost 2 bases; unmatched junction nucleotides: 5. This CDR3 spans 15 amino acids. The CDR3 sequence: CASRTTGGPGNTIYF. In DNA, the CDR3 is TGTGCCAGCAGGACGACAGGGGGTCCTGGAAACACCATATATTTT.

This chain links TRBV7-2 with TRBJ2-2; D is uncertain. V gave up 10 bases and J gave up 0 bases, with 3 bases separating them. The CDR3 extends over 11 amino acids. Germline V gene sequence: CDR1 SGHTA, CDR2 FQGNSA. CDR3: CAITNTGELFF. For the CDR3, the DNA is TGTGCCATCACGAACACCGGGGAGCTGTTTTTT.

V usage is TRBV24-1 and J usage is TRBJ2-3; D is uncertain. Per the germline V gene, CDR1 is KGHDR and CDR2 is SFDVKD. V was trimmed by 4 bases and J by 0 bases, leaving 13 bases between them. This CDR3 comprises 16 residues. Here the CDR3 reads CATSDPLNPSTDTQYF. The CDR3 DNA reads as TGTGCCACCAGTGACCCCCTCAACCCGAGCACAGATACGCAGTATTTT.

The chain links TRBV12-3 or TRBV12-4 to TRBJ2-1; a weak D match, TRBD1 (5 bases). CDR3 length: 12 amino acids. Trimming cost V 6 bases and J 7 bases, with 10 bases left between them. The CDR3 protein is CASRGPENEQFF. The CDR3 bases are TGTGCCAGCAGGGGGCCGGAGAATGAGCAGTTCTTC.

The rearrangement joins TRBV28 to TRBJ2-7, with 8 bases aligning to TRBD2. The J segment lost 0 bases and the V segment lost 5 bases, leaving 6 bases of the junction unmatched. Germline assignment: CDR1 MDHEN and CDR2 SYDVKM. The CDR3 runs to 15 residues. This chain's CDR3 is CASSPLAGSSYEQYV. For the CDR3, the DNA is TGTGCCAGCAGTCCATTAGCGGGGAGCTCCTACGAGCAGTACGTC.

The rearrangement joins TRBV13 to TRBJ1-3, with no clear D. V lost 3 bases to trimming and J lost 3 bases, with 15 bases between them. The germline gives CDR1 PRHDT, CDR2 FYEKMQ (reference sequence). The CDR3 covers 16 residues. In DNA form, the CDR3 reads TGTGCCAGCAGCTTCGATAGGGAGCGGGGTGGAAACACCATATATTTT. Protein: CASSFDRERGGNTIYF.

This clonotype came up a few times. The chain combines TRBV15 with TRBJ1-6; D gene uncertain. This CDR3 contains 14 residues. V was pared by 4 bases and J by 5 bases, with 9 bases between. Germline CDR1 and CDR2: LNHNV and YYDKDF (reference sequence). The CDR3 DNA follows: TGTGCCACCAGCAAAGAGGTGAATAATTCACCCCTCCACTTT. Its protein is CATSKEVNNSPLHF. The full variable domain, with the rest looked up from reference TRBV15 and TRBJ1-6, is DAMVIQNPRYQVTQFGKPVTLSCSQTLNHNVMYWYQQKSSQAPKLLFHYYDKDFNNEADTPDNFQSRRPNTSFCFLDIRSPGLGDTAMYLCATSKEVNNSPLHFGNGTRLTVT.

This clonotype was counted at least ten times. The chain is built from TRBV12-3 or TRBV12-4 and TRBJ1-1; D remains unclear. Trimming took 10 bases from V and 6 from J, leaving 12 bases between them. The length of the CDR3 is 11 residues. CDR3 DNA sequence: TGTGCCACCGCAGTCGTGGCTGAAGCTTTCTTT. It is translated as CATAVVAEAFF.

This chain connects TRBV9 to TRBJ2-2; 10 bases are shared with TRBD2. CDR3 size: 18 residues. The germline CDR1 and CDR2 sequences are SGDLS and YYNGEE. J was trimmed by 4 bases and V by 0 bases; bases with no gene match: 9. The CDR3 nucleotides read TGTGCCAGCAGCGTAGAGGTAGCGGGGGGCCGTGGCACCGGGGAGCTGTTTTTT. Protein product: CASSVEVAGGRGTGELFF.

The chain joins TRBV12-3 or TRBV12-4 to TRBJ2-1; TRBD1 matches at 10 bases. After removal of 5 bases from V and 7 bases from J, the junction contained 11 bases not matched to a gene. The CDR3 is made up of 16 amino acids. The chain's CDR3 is CASSLGTGATFNEQFF. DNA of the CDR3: TGTGCCAGCAGTCTTGGGACAGGGGCGACTTTTAATGAGCAGTTCTTC.

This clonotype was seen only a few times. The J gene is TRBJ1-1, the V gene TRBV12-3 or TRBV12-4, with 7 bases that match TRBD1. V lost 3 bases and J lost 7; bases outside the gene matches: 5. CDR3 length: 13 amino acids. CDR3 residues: CASSFDRDGEAFF. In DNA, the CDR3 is TGTGCCAGCAGTTTCGACAGGGATGGTGAAGCTTTCTTT.

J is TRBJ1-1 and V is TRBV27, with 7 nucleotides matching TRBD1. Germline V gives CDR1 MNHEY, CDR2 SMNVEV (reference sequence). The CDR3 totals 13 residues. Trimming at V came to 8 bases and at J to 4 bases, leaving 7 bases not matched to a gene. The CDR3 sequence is CASAGGRGTEAFF. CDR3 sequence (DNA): TGTGCCAGCGCAGGGGGGCGAGGCACTGAAGCTTTCTTT.

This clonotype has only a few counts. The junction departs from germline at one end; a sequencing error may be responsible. The DNA for the CDR3 is TGTGCTAGCAGCCCTTTCCCCCCAGAGACCCAGTACTTC. It is translated as CASSPFPPETQYF. The chain couples TRBV7-7 to TRBJ2-5; D gene uncertain. The germline V gene encodes CDR1 SSHAT and CDR2 FNYEAQ (reference sequence). The CDR3 covers 13 residues.

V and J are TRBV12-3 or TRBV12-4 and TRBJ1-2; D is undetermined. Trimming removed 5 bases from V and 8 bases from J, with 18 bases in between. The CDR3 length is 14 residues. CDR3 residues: CASSPVSPIVGYTF. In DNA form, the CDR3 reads TGTGCCAGCAGTCCCGTGAGTCCTATTGTAGGCTACACCTTC.

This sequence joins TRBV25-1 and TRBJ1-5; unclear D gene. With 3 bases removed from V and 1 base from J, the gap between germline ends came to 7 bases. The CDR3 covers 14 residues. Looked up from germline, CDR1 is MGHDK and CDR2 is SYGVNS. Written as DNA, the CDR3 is TGTGCCAGCAGTGATCCCAGCAGCAATCAGCCCCAGCATTTT. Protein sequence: CASSDPSSNQPQHF.

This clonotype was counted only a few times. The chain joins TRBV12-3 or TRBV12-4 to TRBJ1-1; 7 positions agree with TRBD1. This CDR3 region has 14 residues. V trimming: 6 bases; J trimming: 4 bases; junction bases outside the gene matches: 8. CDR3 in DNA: TGTGCCAGCAGATCCCGACAGGGAGGCACTGAAGCTTTCTTT. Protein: CASRSRQGGTEAFF.

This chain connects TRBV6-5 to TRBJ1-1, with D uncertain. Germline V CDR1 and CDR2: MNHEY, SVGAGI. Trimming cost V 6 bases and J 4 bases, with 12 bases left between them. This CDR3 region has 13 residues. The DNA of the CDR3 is TGTGCCAGCAGCCCTGGAGGGTTCACTGAAGCTTTCTTT. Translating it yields CASSPGGFTEAFF.

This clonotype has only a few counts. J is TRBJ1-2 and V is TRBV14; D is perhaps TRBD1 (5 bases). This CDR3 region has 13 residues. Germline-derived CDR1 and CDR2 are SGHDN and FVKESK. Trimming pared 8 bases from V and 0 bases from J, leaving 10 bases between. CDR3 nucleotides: TGTGCCAGCCGGGGCCCGACTAACTATGGCTACACCTTC. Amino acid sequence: CASRGPTNYGYTF.

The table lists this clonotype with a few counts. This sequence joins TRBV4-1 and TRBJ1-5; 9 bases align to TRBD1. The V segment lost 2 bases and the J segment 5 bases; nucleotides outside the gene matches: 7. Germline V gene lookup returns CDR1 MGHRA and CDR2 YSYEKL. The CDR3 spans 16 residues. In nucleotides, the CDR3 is TGCGCCAGCAGCCAACCGGACAGGGGAATATATCAGCCCCAGCATTTT. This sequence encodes CASSQPDRGIYQPQHF.

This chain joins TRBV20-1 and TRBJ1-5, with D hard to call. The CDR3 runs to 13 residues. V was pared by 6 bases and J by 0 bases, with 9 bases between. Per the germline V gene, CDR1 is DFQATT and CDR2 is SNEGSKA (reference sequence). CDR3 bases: TGCAGTGCGGGAGAGGGTAGCAATCAGCCCCAGCATTTT. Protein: CSAGEGSNQPQHF.

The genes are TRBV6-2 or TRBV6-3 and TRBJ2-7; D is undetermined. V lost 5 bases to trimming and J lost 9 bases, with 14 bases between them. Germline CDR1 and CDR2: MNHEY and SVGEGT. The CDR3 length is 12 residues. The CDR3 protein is CASSNRAEVQYF. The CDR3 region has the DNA TGTGCCAGCAGTAACCGCGCAGAGGTGCAGTACTTC.

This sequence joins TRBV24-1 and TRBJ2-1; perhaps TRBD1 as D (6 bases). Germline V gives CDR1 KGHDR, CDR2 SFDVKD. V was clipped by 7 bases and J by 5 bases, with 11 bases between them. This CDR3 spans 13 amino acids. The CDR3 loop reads CATSMDSHNEQFF. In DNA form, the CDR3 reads TGTGCCACCAGCATGGACAGCCACAATGAGCAGTTCTTC.

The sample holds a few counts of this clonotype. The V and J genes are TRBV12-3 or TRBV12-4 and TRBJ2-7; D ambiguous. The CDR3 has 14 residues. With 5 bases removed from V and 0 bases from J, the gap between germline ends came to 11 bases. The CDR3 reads CASSVAAHSYEQYF. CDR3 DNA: TGTGCCAGCAGTGTGGCGGCTCACTCCTACGAGCAGTACTTC.

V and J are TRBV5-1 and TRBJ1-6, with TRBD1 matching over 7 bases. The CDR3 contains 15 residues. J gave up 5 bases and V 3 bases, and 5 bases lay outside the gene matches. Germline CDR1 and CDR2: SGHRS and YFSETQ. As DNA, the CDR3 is TGCGCCAGCAGCTACACGGGGACAGATAATTCACCCCTCCACTTT. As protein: CASSYTGTDNSPLHF.

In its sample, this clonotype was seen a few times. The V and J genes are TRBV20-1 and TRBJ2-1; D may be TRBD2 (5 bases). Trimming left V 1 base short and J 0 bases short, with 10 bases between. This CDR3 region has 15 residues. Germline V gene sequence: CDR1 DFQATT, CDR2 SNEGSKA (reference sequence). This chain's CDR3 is CSARVDSRSYNEQFF. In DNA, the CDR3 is TGCAGTGCTAGAGTGGACTCGCGCTCCTACAATGAGCAGTTCTTC.

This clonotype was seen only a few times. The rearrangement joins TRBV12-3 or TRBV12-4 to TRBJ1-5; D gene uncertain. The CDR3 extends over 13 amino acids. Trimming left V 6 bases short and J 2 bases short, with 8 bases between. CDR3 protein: CASSPPGNQPQHF. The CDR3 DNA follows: TGTGCCAGCAGCCCCCCGGGCAATCAGCCCCAGCATTTT.

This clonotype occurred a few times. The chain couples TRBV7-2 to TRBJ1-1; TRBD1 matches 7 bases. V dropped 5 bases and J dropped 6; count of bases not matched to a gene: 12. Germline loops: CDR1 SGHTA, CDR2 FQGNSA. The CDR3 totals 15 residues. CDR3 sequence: CASSPWTGLTAEAFF. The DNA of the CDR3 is TGTGCCAGCAGCCCCTGGACAGGACTGACGGCTGAAGCTTTCTTT.

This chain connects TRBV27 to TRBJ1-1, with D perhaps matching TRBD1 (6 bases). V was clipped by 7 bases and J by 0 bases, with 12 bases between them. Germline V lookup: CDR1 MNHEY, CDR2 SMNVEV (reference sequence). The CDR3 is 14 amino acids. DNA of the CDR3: TGTGCCAGCAATACTGACAGGATGAACACTGAAGCTTTCTTT. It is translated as CASNTDRMNTEAFF.

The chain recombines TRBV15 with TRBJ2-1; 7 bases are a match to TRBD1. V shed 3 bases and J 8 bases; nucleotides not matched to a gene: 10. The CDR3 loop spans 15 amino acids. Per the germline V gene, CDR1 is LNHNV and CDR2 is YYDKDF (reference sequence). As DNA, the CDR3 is TGTGCCACCAGCAGCACTTTAAGACAGGGCGATGAGCAGTTCTTC. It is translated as CATSSTLRQGDEQFF.

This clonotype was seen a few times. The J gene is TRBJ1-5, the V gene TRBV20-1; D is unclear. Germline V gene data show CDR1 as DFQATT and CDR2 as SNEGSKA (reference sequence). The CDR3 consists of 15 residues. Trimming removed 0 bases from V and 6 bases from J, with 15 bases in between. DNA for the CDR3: TGCAGTGCTAGAGATGGAGAGATAGCACTTCAGCCCCAGCATTTT. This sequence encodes CSARDGEIALQPQHF.